Following are 11 T cell receptor beta chains from one sample sequenced in a study of control samples from healthy donors and cancer patients. The table came from immunoSEQ multiplex PCR; TCRdb's copy has only in-frame clones and leaves some out. This sample carries about 140,000 clones, roughly nine tenths of them seen once, and the ten largest clones take 7.1%. The specimen was blood. These receptors were taken from a man aged 18 to 30 in good health.

The chain couples TRBV6-5 to TRBJ2-4, with D tentatively TRBD1 (6 bases). The CDR3 covers 15 residues. CDR1 MNHEY and CDR2 SVGAGI come from the germline V gene. Trimming took off 6 bases at V and 3 bases at J, with 15 bases between the two ends. The CDR3 spells CASSMTGPDKNIQYF. The CDR3 nucleotides are TGTGCCAGCAGCATGACAGGACCAGACAAAAACATTCAGTACTTC.

The V call is TRBV30, the J call TRBJ1-5; no clear D gene. This CDR3 is built from 14 residues. V was clipped by 2 bases and J by 5 bases, with 13 bases between them. Germline V CDR1 and CDR2: GTSNPN, SVGIG (reference sequence). CDR3 residues: CAWSNGKRDQPQHF. CDR3 coding DNA: TGTGCCTGGAGTAATGGCAAACGGGATCAGCCCCAGCATTTT.

The genes are TRBV6-1 and TRBJ2-5; perhaps TRBD1 as D (5 bases). The CDR3 is 17 amino acids. With 2 bases removed from V and 2 bases from J, the gap between germline ends came to 18 bases. Germline V lookup: CDR1 MNHNS, CDR2 SASEGT. DNA of the CDR3: TGTGCCAGCAGTGAACAATTTAGACAGAGAACTCAAGAGACCCAGTACTTC. Translating it yields CASSEQFRQRTQETQYF.

The rearrangement uses TRBV6-5 and TRBJ2-7; D is perhaps TRBD1 (6 bases). The V gene's germline CDR1 is MNHEY and CDR2 SVGAGI. The CDR3 runs 13 residues. V was pared by 4 bases and J by 4 bases, with 11 bases between. CDR3 loop: CASSSFTGYEQYF. The CDR3 nucleotides are TGTGCCAGCAGTTCTTTTACAGGGTACGAGCAGTACTTC.

This clone has a single count. The chain carries TRBV6-5 and TRBJ1-2, with D possibly being TRBD1 (5 bases). In germline, CDR1 is MNHEY, CDR2 SVGAGI. The CDR3 covers 13 residues. V lost 5 bases to trimming and J lost 6 bases, with 13 bases between them. The CDR3 DNA follows: TGTGCCAGCAGTAACACCGGGGGAGATGGCTACACCTTC. Amino acid sequence: CASSNTGGDGYTF.

This clone is a singleton in its sample. CDR3 region: CASGLTGGDNSPLHF. CDR3 DNA: TGTGCTAGTGGTTTGACGGGAGGGGATAATTCACCCCTCCACTTT. The gene calls are TRBV12-5 and TRBJ1-6; tentatively, D is TRBD1 (5 bases). The CDR3 extends over 15 amino acids. Germline V gene sequence: CDR1 LGHNT, CDR2 FRNRAP. With 2 bases removed from V and 5 bases from J, the gap between germline ends came to 10 bases.

The chain couples TRBV5-1 to TRBJ1-1; D gene unclear. The germline V gene has CDR1 SGHRS and CDR2 YFSETQ. The V and J ends lost 0 bases and 1 base respectively, with 16 bases between them. The CDR3 is 17 residues long. CDR3: CASSLGWAGTPNTEAFF. DNA of the CDR3: TGCGCCAGCAGCTTGGGGTGGGCTGGAACCCCGAACACTGAAGCTTTCTTT.

The chain has TRBV6-1 and TRBJ2-5; D uncertain. V was cut by 0 bases and J by 5 bases, with 16 bases left in between. The germline gives CDR1 MNHNS, CDR2 SASEGT. The CDR3 covers 16 residues. The CDR3 DNA is TGTGCCAGCAGTGAAGCGAACTGGGGAAGTTCGGAGACCCAGTACTTC. This encodes CASSEANWGSSETQYF.

The genes are TRBV9 and TRBJ1-2, with 11 bases fitting TRBD1. CDR3 length: 14 residues. From germline, CDR1 is SGDLS and CDR2 YYNGEE. V gave up 4 bases and J gave up 7 bases; unmatched junction bases: 6. The CDR3 DNA reads TGTGCCAGCAGCCTTCGGGACAGGGGGTTTGGCTACACCTTC. Encoded protein: CASSLRDRGFGYTF. Supplemented by reference TRBV9 and TRBJ1-2, the full variable domain reads DSGVTQTPKHLITATGQRVTLRCSPRSGDLSVYWYQQSLDQGLQFLIQYYNGEERAKGNILERFSAQQFPDLHSELNLSSLELGDSALYFCASSLRDRGFGYTFGSGTRLTVV.

J is TRBJ2-3 and V is TRBV9; no definite D call. The CDR3 runs 14 residues. CDR1 is SGDLS and CDR2 is YYNGEE in the germline V gene. Trimming took 1 base from V and 2 from J, leaving 8 bases between them. In nucleotides, the CDR3 is TGTGCCAGCAGCGTACTGGGTTTCACAGATACGCAGTATTTT. Its translation: CASSVLGFTDTQYF.

The V call is TRBV4-2, the J call TRBJ1-4, with 7 bases lining up with TRBD1. This CDR3 is built from 15 residues. Per germline, CDR1 LGHNA and CDR2 YNFKEQ. J gave up 3 bases and V 0 bases, and 1 base lay outside the gene matches. CDR3 loop: CASSQDGQANEKLFF. The CDR3 DNA reads as TGTGCCAGCAGCCAAGACGGACAGGCTAATGAAAAACTGTTTTTT.